A single sample gave rise to the 10 T cell receptor beta chains below, sequenced in a study of cytomegalovirus exposure and HLA in healthy donors. It was with 60 Vbeta and 13 Jbeta primers that the PCR ran. Only in-frame clones appear in the TCRdb table, and some are missing; sequencing was by immunoSEQ multiplex PCR. The sample lists roughly 100,000 clones; 71% were seen once. The specimen was PBMCs. All receptors derive from a female donor in good health and CMV-seronegative.

The rearrangement links TRBV12-5 to TRBJ1-4, with a possible D match to TRBD1 (5 bases). The CDR3 has 21 residues. The germline V and J ends were trimmed by 1 base and 4 bases, with 28 bases remaining between them. Germline V lookup: CDR1 LGHNT, CDR2 FRNRAP. The CDR3 region has the DNA TGTGCTAGTGGTTTGGCCCCCCGCCAGGGCTCCCTCCCACTTTATAATGAAAAACTGTTTTTT. As protein: CASGLAPRQGSLPLYNEKLFF.

This chain joins TRBV29-1 and TRBJ1-1, with a possible D match to TRBD1 (5 bases). The V end was cut by 6 bases, the J end by 1 base, with 15 bases between. The germline CDR1 and CDR2 sequences are SQVTM and ANQGSEA. The CDR3 extends over 14 amino acids. CDR3 coding DNA: TGCAGCGTCCGCCAAACAGGTTGGAACACTGAAGCTTTCTTT. It yields the protein CSVRQTGWNTEAFF.

The chain couples TRBV29-1 to TRBJ2-4, with a tentative D call TRBD1 (5 bases). The CDR3 length is 15 residues. V gave up 3 bases and J gave up 2 bases, with 14 bases separating them. The germline V gene encodes CDR1 SQVTM and CDR2 ANQGSEA. The CDR3 is CSVEVQGETKNIQYF. CDR3 coding DNA: TGCAGCGTTGAGGTCCAGGGCGAGACCAAAAACATTCAGTACTTC.

The V and J genes are TRBV28 and TRBJ1-4, with D perhaps matching TRBD1 (5 bases). The V end was cut by 4 bases, the J end by 1 base, with 10 bases between. Germline CDR1 and CDR2: MDHEN and SYDVKM. This CDR3 is built from 15 residues. The CDR3 DNA sequence: TGTGCCAGCAGTTCCCAGGGTCGAACTAATGAAAAACTGTTTTTT. Amino acid sequence: CASSSQGRTNEKLFF.

The chain uses TRBV19 and TRBJ2-5; D unclear. CDR3 length: 11 amino acids. Between the trimmed V and J ends, which lost 4 bases and 2 bases, there was a span of 2 bases. The germline gives CDR1 LNHDA, CDR2 SQIVND (reference sequence). The CDR3 DNA follows: TGTGCCAGTAGTACTCAAGAGACCCAGTACTTC. Translating gives CASSTQETQYF.

This chain links TRBV7-6 with TRBJ2-7; D uncertain. V lost 6 bases, J lost 3 bases, and 18 bases lay in between. The CDR3 length is 15 residues. CDR1 is SGHVS and CDR2 is FNYEAQ in the germline V gene. The CDR3 nucleotides read TGTGCCAGCAGTTTAAGACTCAACTCCTTCTACGAGCAGTACTTC. Translated, it gives CASSLRLNSFYEQYF.

The J gene is TRBJ2-7, the V gene TRBV6-1, with 13 bases fitting TRBD2. J gave up 3 bases and V 2 bases, and 1 base lay outside the gene matches. Germline V lookup: CDR1 MNHNS, CDR2 SASEGT. The length of the CDR3 is 15 residues. The CDR3 DNA follows: TGTGCCAGCAGTGAAAGACTAGCGGGAGGCTACGAGCAGTACTTC. This encodes CASSERLAGGYEQYF.

The V gene is TRBV19, the J gene TRBJ1-2; 7 bases map to TRBD1. The germline V gene has CDR1 LNHDA and CDR2 SQIVND (reference sequence). The CDR3 totals 13 residues. Trimming took 6 bases from V and 4 from J; bases not matched to a gene: 5. The CDR3 DNA reads TGTGCCAGTAGCCCCAGGGACAGCTATGGCTACACCTTC. Translation: CASSPRDSYGYTF.

This clone was observed once. The chain has TRBV11-2 and TRBJ1-1, with D unresolved. CDR1 SGHAT and CDR2 FQNNGV come from the germline V gene. The germline V and J ends were trimmed by 1 base and 0 bases, with 6 bases remaining between them. The CDR3 runs 14 residues. CDR3 nucleotides: TGTGCCAGCAGCTTAGCGGTTTTGAACACTGAAGCTTTCTTT. The encoded protein is CASSLAVLNTEAFF. Complete variable domain (other parts from reference TRBV11-2 and TRBJ1-1): EAGVAQSPRYKIIEKRQSVAFWCNPISGHATLYWYQQILGQGPKLLIQFQNNGVVDDSQLPKDRFSAERLKGVDSTLKIQPAKLEDSAVYLCASSLAVLNTEAFFGQGTRLTVV.

This chain connects TRBV7-3 to TRBJ2-3, with 8 nucleotides matching TRBD1. V was clipped by 3 bases and J by 2 bases; unmatched bases: 4. The germline V gene has CDR1 SGHTA and CDR2 FQGTGA. This CDR3 has 15 residues. CDR3 DNA sequence: TGTGCCAGCAGCTTGGGGGACAGGCCCACAGATACGCAGTATTTT. Translating it yields CASSLGDRPTDTQYF.